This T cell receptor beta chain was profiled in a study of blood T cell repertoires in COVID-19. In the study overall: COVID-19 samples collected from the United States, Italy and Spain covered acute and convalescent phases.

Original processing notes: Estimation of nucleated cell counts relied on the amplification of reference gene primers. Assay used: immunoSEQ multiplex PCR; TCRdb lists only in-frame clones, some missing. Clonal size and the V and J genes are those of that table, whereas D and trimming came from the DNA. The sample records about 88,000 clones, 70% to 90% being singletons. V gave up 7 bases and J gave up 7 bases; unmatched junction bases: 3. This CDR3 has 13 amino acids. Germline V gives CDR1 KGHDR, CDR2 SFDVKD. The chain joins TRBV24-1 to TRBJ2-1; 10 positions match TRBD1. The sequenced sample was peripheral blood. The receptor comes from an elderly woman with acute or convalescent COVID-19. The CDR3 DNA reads TGTGCCACCAGGGGGACAGGGGAAAATGAGCAGTTCTTC. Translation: CATRGTGENEQFF.